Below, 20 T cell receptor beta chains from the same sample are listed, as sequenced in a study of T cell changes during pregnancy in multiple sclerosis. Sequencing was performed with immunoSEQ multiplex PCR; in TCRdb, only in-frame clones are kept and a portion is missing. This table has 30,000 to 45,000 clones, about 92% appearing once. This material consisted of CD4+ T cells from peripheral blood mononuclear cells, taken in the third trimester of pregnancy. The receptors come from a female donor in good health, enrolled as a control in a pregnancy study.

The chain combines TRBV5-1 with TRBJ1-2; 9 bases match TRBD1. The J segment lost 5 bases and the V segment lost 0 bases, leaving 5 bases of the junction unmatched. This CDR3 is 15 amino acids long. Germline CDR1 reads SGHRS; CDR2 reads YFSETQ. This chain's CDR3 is CASSLVTGGEYGYTF. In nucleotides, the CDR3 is TGCGCCAGCAGCTTGGTAACAGGGGGCGAGTATGGCTACACCTTC.

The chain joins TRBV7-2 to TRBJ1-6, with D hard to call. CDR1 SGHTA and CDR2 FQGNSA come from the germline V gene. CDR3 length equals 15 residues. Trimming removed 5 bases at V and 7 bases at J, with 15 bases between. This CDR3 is CASSRLGSDNSPLHF. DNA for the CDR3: TGTGCCAGCAGCCGATTGGGGAGTGACAATTCACCCCTCCACTTT.

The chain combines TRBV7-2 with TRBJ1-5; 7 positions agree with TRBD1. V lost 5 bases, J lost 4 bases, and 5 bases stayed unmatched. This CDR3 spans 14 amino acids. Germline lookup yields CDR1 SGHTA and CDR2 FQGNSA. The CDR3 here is CASSMTGLNQPQHF. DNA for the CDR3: TGTGCCAGCAGCATGACAGGGCTGAATCAGCCCCAGCATTTT.

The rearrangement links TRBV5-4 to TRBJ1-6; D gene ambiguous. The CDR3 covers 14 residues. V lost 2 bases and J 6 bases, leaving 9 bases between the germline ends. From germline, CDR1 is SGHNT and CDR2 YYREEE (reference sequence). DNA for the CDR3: TGTGCCAGCAGCTTCACCTATTTTAATTCACCCCTCCACTTT. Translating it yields CASSFTYFNSPLHF.

Here the CDR3 reads CAAGAGEVDEQFF. The CDR3 DNA sequence: TGTGCCGCGGGGGCGGGGGAGGTCGATGAGCAGTTCTTC. The gene calls are TRBV15 and TRBJ2-1; weak D call: TRBD2 (7 bases). V lost 11 bases to trimming and J lost 8 bases, with 19 bases between them. CDR3 size: 13 residues. From germline, CDR1 is LNHNV and CDR2 YYDKDF (reference sequence).

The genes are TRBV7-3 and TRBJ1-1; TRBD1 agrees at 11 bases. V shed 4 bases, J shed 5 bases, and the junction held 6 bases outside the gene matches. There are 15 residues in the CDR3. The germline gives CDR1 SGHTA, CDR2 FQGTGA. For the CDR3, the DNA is TGTGCCAGCAGCTCGCGGACAGGGGGCGCGACTGAAGCTTTCTTT. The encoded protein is CASSSRTGGATEAFF.

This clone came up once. This CDR3 reads CATKWRKEKLFF. The CDR3 DNA sequence: TGTGCCACCAAATGGAGAAAGGAAAAACTGTTTTTT. J is TRBJ1-4 and V is TRBV28, with no clear D. CDR1 and CDR2 from the germline V gene are MDHEN and SYDVKM. V was pared by 10 bases and J by 8 bases, with 14 bases between. The CDR3 is 12 amino acids.

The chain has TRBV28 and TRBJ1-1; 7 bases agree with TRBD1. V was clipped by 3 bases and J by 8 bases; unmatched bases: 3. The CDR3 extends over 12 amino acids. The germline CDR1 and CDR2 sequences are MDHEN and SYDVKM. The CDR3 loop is CASSLTGLEAFF. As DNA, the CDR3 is TGTGCCAGCAGTTTGACAGGGCTCGAAGCTTTCTTT.

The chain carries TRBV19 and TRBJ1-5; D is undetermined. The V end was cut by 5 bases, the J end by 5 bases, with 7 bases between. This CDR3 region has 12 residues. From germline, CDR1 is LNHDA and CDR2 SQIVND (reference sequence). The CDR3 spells CASSESHQPQHF. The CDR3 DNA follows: TGTGCCAGTAGTGAGAGCCATCAGCCCCAGCATTTT.

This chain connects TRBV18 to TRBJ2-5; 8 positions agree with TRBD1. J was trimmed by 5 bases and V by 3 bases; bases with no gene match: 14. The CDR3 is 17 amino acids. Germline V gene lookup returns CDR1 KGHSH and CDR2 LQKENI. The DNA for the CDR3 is TGTGCCAGCTCACCTCGCGGACAGGGCGTACGCCTGGAGACCCAGTACTTC. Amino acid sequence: CASSPRGQGVRLETQYF.

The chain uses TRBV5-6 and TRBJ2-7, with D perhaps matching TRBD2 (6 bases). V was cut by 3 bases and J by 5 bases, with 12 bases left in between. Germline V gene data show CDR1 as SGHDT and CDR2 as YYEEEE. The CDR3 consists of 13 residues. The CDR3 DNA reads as TGTGCCAGCAGCTCCGTCGGGGGAAACGAGCAGTACTTC. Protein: CASSSVGGNEQYF.

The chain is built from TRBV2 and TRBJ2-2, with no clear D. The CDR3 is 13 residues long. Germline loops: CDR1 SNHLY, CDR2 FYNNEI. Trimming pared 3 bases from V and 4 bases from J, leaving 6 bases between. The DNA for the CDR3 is TGTGCCAGCAGTGAGAGTGGCACCGGGGAGCTGTTTTTT. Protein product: CASSESGTGELFF.

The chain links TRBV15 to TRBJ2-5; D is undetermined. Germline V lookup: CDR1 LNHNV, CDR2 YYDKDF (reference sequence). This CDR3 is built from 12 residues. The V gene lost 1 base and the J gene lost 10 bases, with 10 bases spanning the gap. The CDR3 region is CATSRGGQVQYF. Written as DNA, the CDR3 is TGTGCCACCAGCAGAGGTGGGCAGGTCCAGTACTTC.

The CDR3 nucleotides are TGTGCCAGCAGCCCGAAGAGCTTTGGCACAGATACGCAGTATTTT. This translates into CASSPKSFGTDTQYF. The rearrangement joins TRBV7-2 to TRBJ2-3; the D is unclear. This CDR3 spans 15 amino acids. Per the germline V gene, CDR1 is SGHTA and CDR2 is FQGNSA. V gave up 5 bases and J gave up 1 base, with 13 bases separating them. The full variable domain, rest sourced from reference TRBV7-2 and TRBJ2-3, is GAGVSQSPSNKVTEKGKDVELRCDPISGHTALYWYRQSLGQGLEFLIYFQGNSAPDKSGLPSDRFSAERTGGSVSTLTIQRTQQEDSAVYLCASSPKSFGTDTQYFGPGTRLTVL.

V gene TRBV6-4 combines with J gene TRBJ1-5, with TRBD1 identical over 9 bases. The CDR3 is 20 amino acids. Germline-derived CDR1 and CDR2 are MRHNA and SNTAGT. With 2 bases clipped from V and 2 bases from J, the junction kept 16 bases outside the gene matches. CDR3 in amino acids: CASSDGQGPGYRVGNQPQHF. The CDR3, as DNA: TGTGCCAGCAGTGACGGACAGGGGCCGGGGTATAGGGTTGGCAATCAGCCCCAGCATTTT.

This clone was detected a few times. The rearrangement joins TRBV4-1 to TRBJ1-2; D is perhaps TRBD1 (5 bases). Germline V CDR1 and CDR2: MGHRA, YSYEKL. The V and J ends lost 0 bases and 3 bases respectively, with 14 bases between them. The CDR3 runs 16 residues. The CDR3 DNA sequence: TGCGCCAGCAGCCAAGATGGGACTTTTCATTACTATGGCTACACCTTC. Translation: CASSQDGTFHYYGYTF.

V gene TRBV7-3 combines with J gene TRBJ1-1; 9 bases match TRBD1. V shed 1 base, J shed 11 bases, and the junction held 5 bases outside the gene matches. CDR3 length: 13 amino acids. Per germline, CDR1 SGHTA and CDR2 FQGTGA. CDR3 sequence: CASSLNRGREAFF. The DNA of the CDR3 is TGTGCCAGCAGCTTAAACAGGGGGCGGGAGGCTTTCTTT. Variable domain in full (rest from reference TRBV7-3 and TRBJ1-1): GAGVSQTPSNKVTEKGKYVELRCDPISGHTALYWYRQSLGQGPEFLIYFQGTGAADDSGLPNDRFFAVRPEGSVSTLKIQRTERGDSAVYLCASSLNRGREAFFGQGTRLTVV.

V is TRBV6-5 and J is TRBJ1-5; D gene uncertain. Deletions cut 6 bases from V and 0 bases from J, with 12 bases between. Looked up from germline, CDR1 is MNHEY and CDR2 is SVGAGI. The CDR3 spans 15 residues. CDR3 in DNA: TGTGCCAGCAGCCCCAGAGGAACTAGCAATCAGCCCCAGCATTTT. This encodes CASSPRGTSNQPQHF.

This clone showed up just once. CDR3 DNA: TGTGCCAGCGGGGGAGGGTCGAGGACCCAGCATTTT. This codes for CASGGGSRTQHF. The V gene is TRBV6-6, the J gene TRBJ1-5, with D perhaps matching TRBD1 (5 bases). CDR3 length: 12 residues. Germline V CDR1 and CDR2: MNHNY, SVGAGI (reference sequence). V lost 8 bases and J 11 bases, leaving 16 bases between the germline ends.

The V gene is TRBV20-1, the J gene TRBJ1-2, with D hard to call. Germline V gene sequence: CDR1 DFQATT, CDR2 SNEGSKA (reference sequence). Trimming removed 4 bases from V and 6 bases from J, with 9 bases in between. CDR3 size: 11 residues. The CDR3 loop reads CSATDLDGYTF. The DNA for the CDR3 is TGCAGTGCTACAGACCTCGATGGCTACACCTTC.